The 22 T cell receptor beta chains given below trace back to one sample, sequenced in a study of T cell changes during pregnancy in multiple sclerosis. Clones were read by immunoSEQ multiplex PCR, and TCRdb kept only the in-frame ones, dropping some. Found here are about 49,000 clones, approximately 94% of them singletons; the top ten hold roughly 5%. The starting material was CD8+ T cells from peripheral blood mononuclear cells, obtained before pregnancy. All receptors come from a female donor with multiple sclerosis, enrolled in a pregnancy study.

The rearrangement uses TRBV6-1 and TRBJ2-7, with D perhaps TRBD2 (6 bases). Germline loops: CDR1 MNHNS, CDR2 SASEGT. This CDR3 contains 15 residues. V was cut by 2 bases and J by 3 bases, with 14 bases left in between. The CDR3 nucleotides read TGTGCCAGCAGTGAAAGTCGGGGGTTGGGCTACGAGCAGTACTTC. It is translated as CASSESRGLGYEQYF.

The CDR3 nucleotides read TGTGCCAGCTCGAGGACAGGGGGCAGAGACACTGAAGCTTTCTTT. Translated, it gives CASSRTGGRDTEAFF. This chain joins TRBV6-6 and TRBJ1-1, with 11 bases lining up with TRBD1. The CDR3 length is 15 residues. Germline-derived CDR1 and CDR2 are MNHNY and SVGAGI (reference sequence). Losses at the gene ends were 8 bases for V and 3 bases for J; bases not matched to a gene: 8.

In this sample, this clone turned up a few times. The chain recombines TRBV18 with TRBJ2-2, with D perhaps matching TRBD2 (5 bases). V was trimmed by 6 bases and J by 5 bases, leaving 16 bases between them. Germline lookup yields CDR1 KGHSH and CDR2 LQKENI. The CDR3 runs 15 residues. CDR3 in DNA: TGTGCCAGCTCTACCGGGGAAGCCCTTACCGGGGAGCTGTTTTTT. Its protein product is CASSTGEALTGELFF.

The rearrangement uses TRBV19 and TRBJ2-1, with 13 bases matching TRBD2. V was clipped by 4 bases and J by 0 bases; unmatched bases: 6. The CDR3 totals 18 residues. Germline V gene data show CDR1 as LNHDA and CDR2 as SQIVND (reference sequence). CDR3 residues: CASSSGTSGVTSYNEQFF. CDR3 coding DNA: TGTGCCAGTAGTAGCGGGACTAGCGGGGTAACCTCCTACAATGAGCAGTTCTTC.

The V gene is TRBV25-1, the J gene TRBJ2-5; weak D call: TRBD1 (5 bases). Trimming stripped 3 bases from V and 0 bases from J, with 14 bases between. The CDR3 is 16 amino acids. Germline-derived CDR1 and CDR2 are MGHDK and SYGVNS. CDR3 in amino acids: CASSDWEGRDQETQYF. The CDR3 DNA reads TGTGCCAGCAGTGATTGGGAAGGCAGGGACCAAGAGACCCAGTACTTC.

The chain is built from TRBV4-2 and TRBJ1-3, with D perhaps TRBD1 (6 bases). The CDR3 has 20 residues. CDR1 and CDR2 from the germline V gene are LGHNA and YNFKEQ. V lost 4 bases to trimming and J lost 0 bases, with 25 bases between them. DNA for the CDR3: TGTGCCAGCAGCCCGACCGGGACACTGTCATTCTCGAGCTCTGGAAACACCATATATTTT. It specifies CASSPTGTLSFSSSGNTIYF.

The chain has TRBV28 and TRBJ1-1; D unresolved. There are 13 residues in the CDR3. V lost 7 bases, J lost 4 bases, and 13 bases lay in between. From germline, CDR1 is MDHEN and CDR2 SYDVKM. The CDR3, as DNA: TGTGCCAGCACTGCGGGTGGCGTCACTGAAGCTTTCTTT. It specifies CASTAGGVTEAFF.

This clone showed up just once. The chain carries TRBV5-1 and TRBJ2-3; 11 positions agree with TRBD2. Germline assignment: CDR1 SGHRS and CDR2 YFSETQ. The CDR3 spans 16 residues. V lost 4 bases, J lost 5 bases, and 9 bases stayed unmatched. This CDR3 is CASSLGTSGGGDTQYF. The DNA for the CDR3 is TGCGCCAGCAGCCTGGGGACTAGCGGAGGAGGAGATACGCAGTATTTT.

The CDR3 DNA reads as TGTGCCAGCGCCCCGGGGGGGCCCATGAACACTGAAGCTTTCTTT. It yields the protein CASAPGGPMNTEAFF. The genes are TRBV11-3 and TRBJ1-1; D might be TRBD1 (6 bases). Trimming shortened V by 8 bases and J by 0 bases, and 16 bases separated the two germline ends. This CDR3 is built from 15 residues. Germline assignment: CDR1 SGHNT and CDR2 YENEEA.

Here the CDR3 reads CASSEVALVVSDTQYF. The DNA for the CDR3 is TGTGCCAGCAGTGAAGTGGCCCTAGTGGTGTCAGATACGCAGTATTTT. V and J are TRBV2 and TRBJ2-3; D is unresolved. The germline V and J ends were trimmed by 1 base and 4 bases, with 15 bases remaining between them. From germline, CDR1 is SNHLY and CDR2 FYNNEI. The CDR3 is 16 amino acids.

J is TRBJ1-2 and V is TRBV6-1; TRBD1 aligns across 8 bases. Germline-derived CDR1 and CDR2 are MNHNS and SASEGT. CDR3 size: 16 residues. With 1 base clipped from V and 3 bases from J, the junction kept 7 bases outside the gene matches. This CDR3 is CASSEVRQGFYYGYTF. The CDR3 DNA follows: TGTGCCAGCAGTGAAGTCCGACAGGGGTTCTACTATGGCTACACCTTC.

The J gene is TRBJ1-1, the V gene TRBV30; a possible D gene is TRBD1 (6 bases). Germline lookup yields CDR1 GTSNPN and CDR2 SVGIG (reference sequence). The CDR3 spans 13 residues. Trimming removed 5 bases at V and 0 bases at J, with 10 bases between. CDR3 sequence reads: CAWEGQLNTEAFF. In DNA, the CDR3 is TGTGCCTGGGAAGGACAGCTGAACACTGAAGCTTTCTTT.

Concerning this clone itself: The junction shows a germline mismatch at one end, possibly a read error. This chain links TRBV28 with TRBJ1-5; D gene uncertain. There are 14 residues in the CDR3. Germline lookup yields CDR1 MDHEN and CDR2 SYDVKM. The CDR3: CASSLRGSDQPQHF. The CDR3 region has the DNA TGTGCCAGCAGTTTGCGGGGTAGCGATCAGCCCCAGCATTTT.

The rearrangement links TRBV29-1 to TRBJ2-6; TRBD1 matches at 8 bases. Trimming took 0 bases from V and 1 from J; bases not matched to a gene: 2. Germline CDR1 and CDR2: SQVTM and ANQGSEA. The CDR3 consists of 16 residues. CDR3 bases: TGCAGCGTTGAAGACCGGACAGGGTCTGGGGCCAACGTCCTGACTTTC. Its translation is CSVEDRTGSGANVLTF.

The chain combines TRBV5-6 with TRBJ2-2; TRBD2 aligns across 9 bases. CDR3 size: 17 residues. The trim removed 0 bases at V and 6 bases at J, leaving 9 bases unmatched. Germline lookup yields CDR1 SGHDT and CDR2 YYEEEE. The CDR3 here is CASSLAGAGGPPGELFF. The CDR3 coding sequence is TGTGCCAGCAGCTTGGCCGGTGCGGGAGGGCCCCCCGGGGAGCTGTTTTTT.

This sequence joins TRBV7-6 and TRBJ2-7; maybe TRBD1 (5 bases). V lost 4 bases and J 5 bases, leaving 21 bases between the germline ends. Germline V gene lookup returns CDR1 SGHVS and CDR2 FNYEAQ. This CDR3 is 16 amino acids long. CDR3 protein: CASSSRPFRQPDEQYF. As DNA, the CDR3 is TGTGCCAGCAGCTCCCGTCCATTCCGACAGCCCGACGAGCAGTACTTC.

CDR3 DNA sequence: TGTGCCACCAGCAGAGGAGGCGTCTCTGGGGCCAACGTCCTGACTTTC. This codes for CATSRGGVSGANVLTF. The chain employs TRBV15 and TRBJ2-6, with D uncertain. CDR1 LNHNV and CDR2 YYDKDF come from the germline V gene (reference sequence). This CDR3 region has 16 residues. V lost 1 base, J lost 0 bases, and 7 bases lay in between.

This chain connects TRBV7-2 to TRBJ1-2; possible D gene TRBD1, 6 bases. Trimming removed 0 bases from V and 9 bases from J, with 11 bases in between. The CDR3 is made up of 13 amino acids. Per germline, CDR1 SGHTA and CDR2 FQGNSA. The DNA of the CDR3 is TGTGCCAGCAGCTTAGCCAGGGGCGAGAGCTACACCTTC. It specifies CASSLARGESYTF.

This sequence joins TRBV9 and TRBJ2-7; TRBD1 aligns across 7 bases. The CDR3 consists of 14 residues. The V and J ends lost 0 bases and 5 bases, in that order; junction bases with no gene match: 5. Germline V gene sequence: CDR1 SGDLS, CDR2 YYNGEE. The CDR3 DNA sequence: TGTGCCAGCAGCGTAGACAGGGGTTCCGACGAGCAGTACTTC. This sequence encodes CASSVDRGSDEQYF.

The chain uses TRBV10-1 and TRBJ2-3; D is undetermined. V was trimmed by 2 bases and J by 2 bases, leaving 8 bases between them. Germline V lookup: CDR1 WNHNN, CDR2 SYGVQD (reference sequence). The CDR3 contains 14 residues. CDR3: CASSEEWATDTQYF. CDR3 DNA sequence: TGCGCCAGCAGTGAGGAATGGGCCACAGATACGCAGTATTTT.

This clone was counted a single time. The rearrangement joins TRBV29-1 to TRBJ2-7, with 7 bases identical to TRBD1. The length of the CDR3 is 13 residues. Germline V CDR1 and CDR2: SQVTM, ANQGSEA. The J segment lost 5 bases and the V segment lost 7 bases, leaving 11 bases of the junction unmatched. The DNA of the CDR3 is TGCAGCGGTAGGTGGGCAGGGGGAGACGAGCAGTACTTC. Translated, it gives CSGRWAGGDEQYF.

The V and J genes are TRBV7-8 and TRBJ1-1, with D hard to call. This CDR3 spans 15 amino acids. The V end was cut by 2 bases, the J end by 0 bases, with 10 bases between. Per the germline V gene, CDR1 is SGHVS and CDR2 is FQNEAQ. Here the CDR3 DNA reads TGTGCCAGCAGCTTAATAGCCACCATGAACACTGAAGCTTTCTTT. Amino acids: CASSLIATMNTEAFF.